A selection of T cell receptor beta chains follows, all from one sample in a study of cytomegalovirus exposure and HLA in healthy donors. Clones were read by immunoSEQ multiplex PCR, and TCRdb kept only the in-frame ones, dropping some. This table holds around 75,000 clones, 75% to 85% found once. The sample taken for sequencing was PBMCs. These TCRs come from a man aged 40-55 years in good health and CMV-seronegative. The CDR3 runs from the conserved cysteine through the conserved F or W. The order of the fields is V gene, D gene, clone size, J gene, CDR3 DNA, CDR3 protein. The D gene is left open where the match is weak. The listing skips clone size in some rows; elsewhere it reads once, few, many or a size class.

v_call: TRBV30
d_call: -
clone_size: -
j_call: TRBJ2-7
cdr3_nt: TGTGCCTGGACGGCCAGGGCGAACTACGAGCAGTACTTC
cdr3_aa: CAWTARANYEQYF

v_call: TRBV27
d_call: TRBD1
clone_size: -
j_call: TRBJ1-5
cdr3_nt: TGTGCCAGCAGTTCGACCCGACAGGGTGTTCAGCCCCAGCATTTT
cdr3_aa: CASSSTRQGVQPQHF

v_call: TRBV4-2
d_call: -
clone_size: -
j_call: TRBJ1-1
cdr3_nt: TGTGCCAGCAGCCAACACGCGGGGCAGGGGAACACTGAAGCTTTCTTT
cdr3_aa: CASSQHAGQGNTEAFF

v_call: TRBV29-1
d_call: -
clone_size: few
j_call: TRBJ2-3
cdr3_nt: TGCAGCGTTGACCTACGGACAGATACGCAGTATTTT
cdr3_aa: CSVDLRTDTQYF

v_call: TRBV2
d_call: -
clone_size: -
j_call: TRBJ2-7
cdr3_nt: TGTGCCAGCAGTGTGGCTTACTACGAGCAGTACTTC
cdr3_aa: CASSVAYYEQYF

v_call: TRBV2
d_call: -
clone_size: -
j_call: TRBJ1-6
cdr3_nt: TGTGCTACAGCACCCCCTTCCGGTTCACCCCTCCACTTT
cdr3_aa: CATAPPSGSPLHF

v_call: TRBV5-4
d_call: TRBD2
clone_size: -
j_call: TRBJ2-7
cdr3_nt: TGTGCCAGCAGCGCGACTAGCGGGGGCGACCGCTACGAGCAGTACTTC
cdr3_aa: CASSATSGGDRYEQYF

v_call: TRBV7-2
d_call: -
clone_size: once
j_call: TRBJ2-3
cdr3_nt: TGTGCCAGCAGCTTAAGGTGGAGTAGCACAGATACGCAGTATTTT
cdr3_aa: CASSLRWSSTDTQYF

v_call: TRBV7-8
d_call: -
clone_size: -
j_call: TRBJ2-3
cdr3_nt: TGTGCCAGCAGCTCATACAGCGGAAGTAGCACAGATACGCAGTATTTT
cdr3_aa: CASSSYSGSSTDTQYF

v_call: TRBV11-2
d_call: -
clone_size: -
j_call: TRBJ1-6
cdr3_nt: TGTGCCAGCAGCTTGGGCCTTAATAATTCACCCCTCCACTTT
cdr3_aa: CASSLGLNNSPLHF

v_call: TRBV11-2
d_call: -
clone_size: few
j_call: TRBJ1-2
cdr3_nt: TGTGCCAGCAGCCTGGGACACGTTTATGGCTACACCTTC
cdr3_aa: CASSLGHVYGYTF

v_call: TRBV7-9
d_call: -
clone_size: -
j_call: TRBJ1-2
cdr3_nt: TGTGCCAGCAGTTTCGCGGACATCACCTTC
cdr3_aa: CASSFADITF

v_call: TRBV5-6
d_call: TRBD2
clone_size: -
j_call: TRBJ2-3
cdr3_nt: TGTGCCAGCAGCTTGCCTGGTTCTGAGACTAGCGGGCGGGATACGCAGTATTTT
cdr3_aa: CASSLPGSETSGRDTQYF

v_call: TRBV5-1
d_call: -
clone_size: -
j_call: TRBJ2-7
cdr3_nt: TGCGCCAGCAGCCCCGACCCGGGGATGGGCTACGAGCAGTACTTC
cdr3_aa: CASSPDPGMGYEQYF

v_call: TRBV10-3
d_call: -
clone_size: -
j_call: TRBJ2-1
cdr3_nt: TGTGCCATCAAAGAAGGACTCCCGGCAGCCCCCTCCTACAATGAGCAGTTCTTC
cdr3_aa: CAIKEGLPAAPSYNEQFF

v_call: TRBV5-1
d_call: TRBD2
clone_size: -
j_call: TRBJ2-5
cdr3_nt: TGCGCCAGCAGCTTGGGGGGGGGTCAAGAGACCCAGTACTTC
cdr3_aa: CASSLGGGQETQYF

v_call: TRBV18
d_call: -
clone_size: -
j_call: TRBJ1-2
cdr3_nt: TGTGCCAGCTCCCTTGACAGGTCCTATGGCTACACCTTC
cdr3_aa: CASSLDRSYGYTF

v_call: TRBV5-6
d_call: TRBD1
clone_size: once
j_call: TRBJ2-7
cdr3_nt: TGTGCCAGCCGGGCCGGGACAGCATACGAGCAGTACTTC
cdr3_aa: CASRAGTAYEQYF

v_call: TRBV25-1
d_call: -
clone_size: -
j_call: TRBJ2-3
cdr3_nt: TGTGCCAGCAGTGGGGACCGGGACTTAGATACGCAGTATTTT
cdr3_aa: CASSGDRDLDTQYF

v_call: TRBV7-7
d_call: -
clone_size: -
j_call: TRBJ2-2
cdr3_nt: TGTGCTAGCAGCGCTTCAGGGCGCAACACCGGGGAGCTGTTTTTT
cdr3_aa: CASSASGRNTGELFF

v_call: TRBV5-6
d_call: TRBD1
clone_size: -
j_call: TRBJ1-3
cdr3_nt: TGTGCCAGCAGCTGGGGGGGACAGGGGGCCCCTGGAAACACCATATATTTT
cdr3_aa: CASSWGGQGAPGNTIYF

v_call: TRBV19
d_call: TRBD1
clone_size: once
j_call: TRBJ2-3
cdr3_nt: TGTGCCAGTAGTCTGAGGACAGGGGGCTTCACAGATACGCAGTATTTT
cdr3_aa: CASSLRTGGFTDTQYF

v_call: TRBV5-5
d_call: TRBD1
clone_size: few
j_call: TRBJ1-5
cdr3_nt: TGTGCCAGCAGCTTGTGGTGGACAGGGAATCAGCCCCAGCATTTT
cdr3_aa: CASSLWWTGNQPQHF

v_call: TRBV6-5
d_call: -
clone_size: many
j_call: TRBJ2-7
cdr3_nt: TGTGCCAGCAGCCCTGGGGGCAGGGGATACGAGCAGTACTTC
cdr3_aa: CASSPGGRGYEQYF

v_call: TRBV5-4
d_call: TRBD1
clone_size: -
j_call: TRBJ1-1
cdr3_nt: TGTGCCAGCAGCTTTGACAGGGGAAGGACTGAAGCTTTCTTT
cdr3_aa: CASSFDRGRTEAFF

v_call: TRBV6-1
d_call: -
clone_size: -
j_call: TRBJ2-7
cdr3_nt: TGTGCCAGCAGTGAGCTCCGGAGCTACGAGCAGTACTTC
cdr3_aa: CASSELRSYEQYF

v_call: TRBV9
d_call: TRBD1
clone_size: -
j_call: TRBJ1-2
cdr3_nt: TGTGCCAGCAGCCCACCACAGGGGGGCCTGTATGGCTACACCTTC
cdr3_aa: CASSPPQGGLYGYTF

v_call: TRBV19
d_call: -
clone_size: -
j_call: TRBJ1-2
cdr3_nt: TGTGCCAGTAGTATCCGTTCCGGGTCTGTTAACTATGGCTACACCTTC
cdr3_aa: CASSIRSGSVNYGYTF

v_call: TRBV7-2
d_call: TRBD1
clone_size: -
j_call: TRBJ1-5
cdr3_nt: TGTGCCAGCAGCTTTTCAGGGGGCGCTTTTCAGCCCCAGCATTTT
cdr3_aa: CASSFSGGAFQPQHF

v_call: TRBV5-1
d_call: -
clone_size: -
j_call: TRBJ1-4
cdr3_nt: TGCGCCAGCAGCTTCACCCACCCCGGTAATGAAAAACTGTTTTTT
cdr3_aa: CASSFTHPGNEKLFF

v_call: TRBV30
d_call: -
clone_size: -
j_call: TRBJ1-1
cdr3_nt: TGTGCCTGGAGCCCGTACACTGAAGCTTTCTTT
cdr3_aa: CAWSPYTEAFF

v_call: TRBV15
d_call: -
clone_size: -
j_call: TRBJ1-1
cdr3_nt: TGTGCCACCGGCGGAATGGGCACTGAAGCTTTCTTT
cdr3_aa: CATGGMGTEAFF

v_call: TRBV28
d_call: TRBD1
clone_size: -
j_call: TRBJ1-2
cdr3_nt: TGTGCCAGCAGAGAGACGGGACAGGTGTATGGCTACACCTTC
cdr3_aa: CASRETGQVYGYTF

v_call: TRBV27
d_call: -
clone_size: once
j_call: TRBJ2-1
cdr3_nt: TGTGCCAGCAGTTTATCGAGGCCGGCCTTTGAGCAGTTCTTC
cdr3_aa: CASSLSRPAFEQFF

v_call: TRBV10-2
d_call: -
clone_size: -
j_call: TRBJ2-1
cdr3_nt: TGCGCATCGGCGGGACAGCCTATTTACAATGAGCAGTTCTTC
cdr3_aa: CASAGQPIYNEQFF